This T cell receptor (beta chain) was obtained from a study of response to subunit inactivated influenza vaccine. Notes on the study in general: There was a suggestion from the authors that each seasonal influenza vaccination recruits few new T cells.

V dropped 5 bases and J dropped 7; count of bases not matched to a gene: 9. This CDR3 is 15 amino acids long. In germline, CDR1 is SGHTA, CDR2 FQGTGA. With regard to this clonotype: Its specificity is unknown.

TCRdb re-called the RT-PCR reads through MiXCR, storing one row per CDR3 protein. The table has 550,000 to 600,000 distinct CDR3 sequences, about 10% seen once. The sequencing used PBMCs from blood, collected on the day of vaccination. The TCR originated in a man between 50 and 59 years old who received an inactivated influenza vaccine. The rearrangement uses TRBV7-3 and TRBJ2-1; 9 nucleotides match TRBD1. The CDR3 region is CASSDTGGAGNEQFF. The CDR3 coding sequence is TGTGCCAGCAGCGACACAGGGGGCGCTGGGAATGAGCAGTTCTTC.